This TCR beta chain was captured in a study of a mutant IDH1 vaccine in newly diagnosed glioma. Background on the study: Vaccines began 4-6 weeks after radiotherapy alone, or with temozolomide cycles.

Study conclusions and caveats: Pseudoprogression appears to have had no connection to changes in top peripheral T cell clonotypes. Among all patients, vaccine-induced immune responses occurred in 80% to 95%.

The data were produced by immunoSEQ multiplex PCR, yet TCRdb's version contains in-frame clones alone and is incomplete. The sample has tens of thousands of clones, around 77% seen once. Time point reported: week 11, during vaccination. What each vaccine dose contained was 300 ug of mutant IDH1 20-mer peptide, accompanied by topical imiquimod. In its sample, this clone was seen once. Its specificity is unknown. The V gene's germline CDR1 is DFQATT and CDR2 SNEGSKA (reference sequence). The ends were cut back, 2 bases at V and 6 bases at J, with 8 bases in the middle. The CDR3 length is 11 residues. J is TRBJ2-7 and V is TRBV20-1; D remains unclear. The source was PBMCs, collected from a glioma patient whose treatment included an IDH1 peptide vaccine. This sequence originates from a woman between 18 and 29 years old with glioma. The CDR3 coding sequence is TGCAGTGCTAGACCCCTTGGCGAGCAGTACTTC. It encodes CSARPLGEQYF.